Sequencing of this T cell receptor (beta chain) was carried out in a study of shared clonotypes between healthy human individuals. Background on the study: Participating donors consisted of a couple of women and three men aged 18 to 49.

Researchers ran the assay at a deep level. Assay used: immunoSEQ multiplex PCR; TCRdb lists only in-frame clones, some missing. The table shows about 600,000 clones, with roughly 98% occurring only once. Naivety among CD8 cells was defined by CD45RO negativity and positive CCR7 selection, thereby excluding terminally differentiated effector memory CD45RA+ cells. The clonotype was recovered from a man in his thirties or forties in good health. The source material was naive CD8+ T cells sorted from blood.

The CDR3 loop reads CASSLGFSYQPQHF. CDR3 DNA sequence: TGTGCCAGCAGCTTGGGTTTCAGCTATCAGCCCCAGCATTTT. V is TRBV5-6 and J is TRBJ1-5; D gene uncertain. The CDR3 is made up of 14 amino acids. CDR1 is SGHDT and CDR2 is YYEEEE in the germline V gene. V was cut by 0 bases and J by 5 bases, with 9 bases left in between. The whole variable domain, remainder taken from reference TRBV5-6 and TRBJ1-5, is DAGVTQSPTHLIKTRGQQVTLRCSPKSGHDTVSWYQQALGQGPQFIFQYYEEEERQRGNFPDRFSGHQFPNYSSELNVNALLLGDSALYLCASSLGFSYQPQHFGDGTRLSIL.